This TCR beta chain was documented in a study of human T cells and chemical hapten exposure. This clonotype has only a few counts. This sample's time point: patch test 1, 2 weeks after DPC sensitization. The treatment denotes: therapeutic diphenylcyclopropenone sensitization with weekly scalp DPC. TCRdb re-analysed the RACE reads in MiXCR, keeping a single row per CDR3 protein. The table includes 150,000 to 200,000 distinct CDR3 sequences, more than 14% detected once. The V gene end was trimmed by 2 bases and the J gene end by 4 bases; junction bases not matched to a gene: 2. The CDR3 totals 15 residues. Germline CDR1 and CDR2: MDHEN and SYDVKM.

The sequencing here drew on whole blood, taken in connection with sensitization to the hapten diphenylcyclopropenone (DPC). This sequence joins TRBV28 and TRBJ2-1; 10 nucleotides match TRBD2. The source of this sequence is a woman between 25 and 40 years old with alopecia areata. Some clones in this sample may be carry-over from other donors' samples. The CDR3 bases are TGTGCCAGCAGTTTAGGGACTAGCGCTTACAATGAGCAGTTCTTC. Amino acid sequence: CASSLGTSAYNEQFF.